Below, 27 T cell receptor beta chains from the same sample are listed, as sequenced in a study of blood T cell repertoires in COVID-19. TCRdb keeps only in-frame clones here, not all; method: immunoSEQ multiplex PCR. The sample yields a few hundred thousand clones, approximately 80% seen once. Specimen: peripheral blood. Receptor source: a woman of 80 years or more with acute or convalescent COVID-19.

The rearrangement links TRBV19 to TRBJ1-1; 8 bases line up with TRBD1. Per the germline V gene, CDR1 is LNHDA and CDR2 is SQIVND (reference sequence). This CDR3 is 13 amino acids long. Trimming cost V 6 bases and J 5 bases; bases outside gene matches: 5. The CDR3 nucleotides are TGTGCCAGTAGCCAAGACAGGGGTACTGAAGCTTTCTTT. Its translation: CASSQDRGTEAFF.

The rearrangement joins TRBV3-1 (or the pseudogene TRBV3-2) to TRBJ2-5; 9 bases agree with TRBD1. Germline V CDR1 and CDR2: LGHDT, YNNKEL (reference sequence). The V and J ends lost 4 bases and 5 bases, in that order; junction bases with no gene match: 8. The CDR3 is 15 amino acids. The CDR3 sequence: CASSPWDRVGETQYF. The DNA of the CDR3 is TGTGCCAGCAGCCCGTGGGACAGGGTAGGGGAGACCCAGTACTTC.

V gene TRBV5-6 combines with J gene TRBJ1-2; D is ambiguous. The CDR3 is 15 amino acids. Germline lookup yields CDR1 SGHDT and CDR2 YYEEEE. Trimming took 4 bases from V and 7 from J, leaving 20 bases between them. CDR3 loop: CASSHTSQDLSGYTF. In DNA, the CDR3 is TGTGCCAGCAGCCATACATCCCAGGATTTGAGTGGCTACACCTTC.

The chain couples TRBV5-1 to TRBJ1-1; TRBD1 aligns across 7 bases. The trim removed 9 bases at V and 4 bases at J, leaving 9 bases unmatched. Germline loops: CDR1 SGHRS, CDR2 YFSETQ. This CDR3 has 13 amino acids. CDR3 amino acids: CATQGSGGTEAFF. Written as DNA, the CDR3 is TGCGCCACCCAGGGATCAGGGGGCACTGAAGCTTTCTTT.

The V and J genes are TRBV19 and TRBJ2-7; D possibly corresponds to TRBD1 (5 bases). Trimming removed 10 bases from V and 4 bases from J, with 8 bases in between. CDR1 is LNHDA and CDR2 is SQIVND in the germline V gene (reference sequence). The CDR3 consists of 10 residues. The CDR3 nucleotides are TGTGCCATCGACAGTTACGAGCAGTACTTC. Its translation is CAIDSYEQYF.

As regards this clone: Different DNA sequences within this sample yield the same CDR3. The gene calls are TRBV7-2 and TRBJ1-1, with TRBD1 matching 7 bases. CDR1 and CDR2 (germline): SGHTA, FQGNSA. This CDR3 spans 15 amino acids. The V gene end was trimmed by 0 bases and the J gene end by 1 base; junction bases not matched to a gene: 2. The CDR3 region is CASSLAAGGNTEAFF. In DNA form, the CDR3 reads TGTGCCAGCAGCTTAGCGGCAGGGGGGAACACTGAAGCTTTCTTT.

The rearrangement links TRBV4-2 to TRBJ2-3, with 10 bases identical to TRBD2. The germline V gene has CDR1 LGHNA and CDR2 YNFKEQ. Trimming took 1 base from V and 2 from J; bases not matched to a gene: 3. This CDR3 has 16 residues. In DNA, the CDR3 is TGTGCCAGCAGCCAAGTAGCGGGGGGACCCACAGATACGCAGTATTTT. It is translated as CASSQVAGGPTDTQYF.

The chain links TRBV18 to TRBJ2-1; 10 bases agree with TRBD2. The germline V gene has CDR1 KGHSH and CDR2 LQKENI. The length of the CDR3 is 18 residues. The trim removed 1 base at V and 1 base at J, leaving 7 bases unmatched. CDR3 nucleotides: TGTGCCAGCTCACCACTACGGCCTAGCGGGGGTTCCTACAATGAGCAGTTCTTC. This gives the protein CASSPLRPSGGSYNEQFF.

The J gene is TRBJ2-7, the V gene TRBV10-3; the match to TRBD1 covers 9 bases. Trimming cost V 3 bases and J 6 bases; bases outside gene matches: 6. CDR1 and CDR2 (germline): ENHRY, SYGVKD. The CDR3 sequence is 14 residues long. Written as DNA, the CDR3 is TGTGCCATCAGTGAAACGGACAGGGGCAGCGAGCAGTACTTC. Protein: CAISETDRGSEQYF.

The CDR3 region has the DNA TGTGCCAGCAGTTACTCGTACGGAGTCTATGGCTACACCTTC. This encodes CASSYSYGVYGYTF. The chain has TRBV6-2 or TRBV6-3 and TRBJ1-2; D uncertain. Trimming shortened V by 0 bases and J by 4 bases, and 9 bases separated the two germline ends. The CDR3 contains 14 residues. The V gene's germline CDR1 is MNHEY and CDR2 SVGEGT.

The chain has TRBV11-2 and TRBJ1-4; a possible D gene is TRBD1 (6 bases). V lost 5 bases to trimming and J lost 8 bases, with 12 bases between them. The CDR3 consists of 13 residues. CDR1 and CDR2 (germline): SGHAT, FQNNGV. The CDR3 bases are TGTGCCAGCAGCCCCGGGACAAACGAAAAACTGTTTTTT. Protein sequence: CASSPGTNEKLFF.

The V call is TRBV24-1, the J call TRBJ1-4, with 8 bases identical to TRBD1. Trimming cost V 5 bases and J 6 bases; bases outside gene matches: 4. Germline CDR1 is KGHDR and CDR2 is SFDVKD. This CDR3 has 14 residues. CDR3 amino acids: CATSGTGGDEKLFF. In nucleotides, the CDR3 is TGTGCCACCAGTGGAACAGGGGGGGATGAAAAACTGTTTTTT.

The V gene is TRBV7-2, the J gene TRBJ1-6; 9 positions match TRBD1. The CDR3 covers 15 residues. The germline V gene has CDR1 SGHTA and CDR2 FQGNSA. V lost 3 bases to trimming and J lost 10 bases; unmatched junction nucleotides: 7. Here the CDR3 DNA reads TGTGCCAGCAGCTTTACAGGGGGCGCGGGGTCACCCCTCCACTTT. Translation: CASSFTGGAGSPLHF.

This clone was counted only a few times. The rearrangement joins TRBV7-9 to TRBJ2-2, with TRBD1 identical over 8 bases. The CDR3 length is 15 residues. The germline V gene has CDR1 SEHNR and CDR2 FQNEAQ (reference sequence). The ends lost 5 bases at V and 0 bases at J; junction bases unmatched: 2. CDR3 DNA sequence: TGTGCCAGCAGCGCGGGACAGGCGAACACCGGGGAGCTGTTTTTT. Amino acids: CASSAGQANTGELFF.

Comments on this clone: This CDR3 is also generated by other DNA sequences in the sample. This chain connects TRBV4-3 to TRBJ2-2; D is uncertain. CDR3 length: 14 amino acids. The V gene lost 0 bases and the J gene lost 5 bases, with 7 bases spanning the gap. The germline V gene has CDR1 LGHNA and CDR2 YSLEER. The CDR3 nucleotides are TGCGCCAGCAGCCAAGATATGACAACCGGGGAGCTGTTTTTT. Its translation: CASSQDMTTGELFF.

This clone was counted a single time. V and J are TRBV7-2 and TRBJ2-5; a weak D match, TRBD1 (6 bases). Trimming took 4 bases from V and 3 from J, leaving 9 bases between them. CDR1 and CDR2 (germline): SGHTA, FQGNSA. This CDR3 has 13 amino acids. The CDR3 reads CASSYRVKETQYF. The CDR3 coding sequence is TGTGCCAGCAGCTACAGGGTTAAAGAGACCCAGTACTTC.

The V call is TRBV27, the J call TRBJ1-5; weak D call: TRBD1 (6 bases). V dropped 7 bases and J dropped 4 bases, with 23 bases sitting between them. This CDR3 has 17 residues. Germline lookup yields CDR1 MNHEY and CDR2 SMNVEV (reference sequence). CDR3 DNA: TGTGCCAGCACCCCCCTTCTGGGGGGGGCAGGTAATCAGCCCCAGCATTTT. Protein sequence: CASTPLLGGAGNQPQHF.

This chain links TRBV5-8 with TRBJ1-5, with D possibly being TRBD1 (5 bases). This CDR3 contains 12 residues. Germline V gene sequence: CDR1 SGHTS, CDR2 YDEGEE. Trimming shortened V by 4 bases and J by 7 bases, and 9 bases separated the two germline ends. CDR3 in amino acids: CASSVPGQPQHF. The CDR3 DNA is TGTGCCAGCAGCGTACCAGGGCAGCCCCAGCATTTT.

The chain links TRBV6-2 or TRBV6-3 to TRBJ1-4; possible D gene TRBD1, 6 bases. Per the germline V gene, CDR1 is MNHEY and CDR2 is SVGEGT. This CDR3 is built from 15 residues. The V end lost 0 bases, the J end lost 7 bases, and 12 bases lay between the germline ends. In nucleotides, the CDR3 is TGTGCCAGCAGTTACTCGTATGGGGGCAGTGAAAAACTGTTTTTT. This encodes CASSYSYGGSEKLFF.

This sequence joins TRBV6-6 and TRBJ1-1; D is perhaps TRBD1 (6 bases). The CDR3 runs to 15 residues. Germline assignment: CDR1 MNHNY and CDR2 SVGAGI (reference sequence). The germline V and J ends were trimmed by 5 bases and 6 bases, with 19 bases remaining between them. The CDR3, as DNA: TGTGCCAGCAGTCTACGGAAGGACAGTTCTTCTGAAGCTTTCTTT. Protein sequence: CASSLRKDSSSEAFF.

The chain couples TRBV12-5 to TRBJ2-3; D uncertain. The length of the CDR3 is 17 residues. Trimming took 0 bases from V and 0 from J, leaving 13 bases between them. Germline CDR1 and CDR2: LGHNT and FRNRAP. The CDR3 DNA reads TGTGCTAGTGGTTTGGTAGTCTCCAGGATTAGCACAGATACGCAGTATTTT. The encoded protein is CASGLVVSRISTDTQYF. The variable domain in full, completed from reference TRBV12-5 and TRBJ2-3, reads DARVTQTPRHKVTEMGQEVTMRCQPILGHNTVFWYRQTMMQGLELLAYFRNRAPLDDSGMPKDRFSAEMPDATLATLKIQPSEPRDSAVYFCASGLVVSRISTDTQYFGPGTRLTVL.

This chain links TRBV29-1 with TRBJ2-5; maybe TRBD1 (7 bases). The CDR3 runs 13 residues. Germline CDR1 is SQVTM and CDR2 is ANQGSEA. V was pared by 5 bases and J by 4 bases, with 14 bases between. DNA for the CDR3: TGCAGCGTTCTATCGCAGGGGGGAGAGACCCAGTACTTC. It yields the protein CSVLSQGGETQYF.

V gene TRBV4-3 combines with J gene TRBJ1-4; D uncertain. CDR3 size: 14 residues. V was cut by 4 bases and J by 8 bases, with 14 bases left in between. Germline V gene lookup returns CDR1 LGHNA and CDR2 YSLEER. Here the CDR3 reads CASSPEGAGEKLFF. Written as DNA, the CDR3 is TGCGCCAGCAGCCCTGAGGGTGCTGGGGAAAAACTGTTTTTT.

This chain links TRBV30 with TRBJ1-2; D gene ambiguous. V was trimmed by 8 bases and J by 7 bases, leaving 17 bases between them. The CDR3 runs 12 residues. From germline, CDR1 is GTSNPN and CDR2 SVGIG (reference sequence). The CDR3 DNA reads TGTGCCAGCCGGTTGTCCCCGGGTGGCTACACCTTC. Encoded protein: CASRLSPGGYTF. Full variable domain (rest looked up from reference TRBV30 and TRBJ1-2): SQTIHQWPATLVQPVGSPLSLECTVEGTSNPNLYWYRQAAGRGLQLLFYSVGIGQISSEVPQNLSASRPQDRQFILSSKKLLLSDSGFYLCASRLSPGGYTFGSGTRLTVV.

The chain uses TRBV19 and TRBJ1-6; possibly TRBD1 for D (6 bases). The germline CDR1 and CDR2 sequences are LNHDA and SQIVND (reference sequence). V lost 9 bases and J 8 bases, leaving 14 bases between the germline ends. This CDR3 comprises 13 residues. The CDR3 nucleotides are TGTGCCAGCCGGGACACCATCCATTCACCCCTCCACTTT. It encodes CASRDTIHSPLHF.

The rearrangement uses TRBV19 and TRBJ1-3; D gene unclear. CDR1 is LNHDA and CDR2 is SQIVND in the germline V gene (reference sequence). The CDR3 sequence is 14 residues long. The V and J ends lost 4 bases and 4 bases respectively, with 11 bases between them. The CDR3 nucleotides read TGTGCCAGTAGTAAGTCTGGAGTAGGAAACACCATATATTTT. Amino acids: CASSKSGVGNTIYF.

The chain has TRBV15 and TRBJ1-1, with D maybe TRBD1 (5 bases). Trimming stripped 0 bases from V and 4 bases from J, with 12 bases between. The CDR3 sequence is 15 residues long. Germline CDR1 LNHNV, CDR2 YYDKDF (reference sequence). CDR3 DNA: TGTGCCACCAGCAGAGATTCGGGGGGGAGCACTGAAGCTTTCTTT. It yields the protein CATSRDSGGSTEAFF.